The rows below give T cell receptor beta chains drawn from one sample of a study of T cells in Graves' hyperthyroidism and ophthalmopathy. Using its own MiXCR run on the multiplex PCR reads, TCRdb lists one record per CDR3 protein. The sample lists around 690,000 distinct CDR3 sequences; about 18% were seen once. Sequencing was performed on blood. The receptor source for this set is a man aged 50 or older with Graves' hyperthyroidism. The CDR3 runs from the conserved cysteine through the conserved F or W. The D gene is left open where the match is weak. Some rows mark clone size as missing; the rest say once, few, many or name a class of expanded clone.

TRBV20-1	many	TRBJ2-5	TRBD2	CSARGTSGRAVETQYF	TGCAGTGCTAGAGGGACTAGCGGGAGGGCCGTCGAGACCCAGTACTTC
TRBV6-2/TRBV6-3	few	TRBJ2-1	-	CASSYTDLNEQFF	TGTGCCAGCAGTTACACAGATTTAAATGAGCAGTTCTTC
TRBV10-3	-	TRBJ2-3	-	CAGASGFGADTQYF	TGTGCCGGTGCTAGTGGCTTTGGGGCAGATACGCAGTATTTT
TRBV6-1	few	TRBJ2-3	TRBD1	CASSDRGQVTQYF	TGTGCCAGCAGTGATAGGGGGCAGGTAACGCAGTATTTT
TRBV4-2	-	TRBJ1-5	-	CASSQDRTSNQPQHF	TGTGCCAGCAGCCAAGACAGGACTAGCAATCAGCCCCAGCATTTT
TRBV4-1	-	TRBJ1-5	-	CAISLGWGGDNQPQHF	TGCGCCATCAGCCTGGGATGGGGGGGGGACAATCAGCCCCAGCATTTT
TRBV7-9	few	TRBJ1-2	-	CASSLELLSGYTF	TGTGCCAGCAGCTTAGAGCTTTTATCTGGCTACACCTTC
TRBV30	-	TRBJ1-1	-	CAWSNLDRSGKNTEAFF	TGTGCCTGGAGCAACCTGGACCGGTCGGGGAAGAACACTGAAGCTTTCTTT
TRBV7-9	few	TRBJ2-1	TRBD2	CASSPPGTRGGNEQFF	TGTGCCAGCAGCCCGCCCGGGACTAGAGGCGGCAATGAGCAGTTCTTC
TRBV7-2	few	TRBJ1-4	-	CASSPWLNEKLFF	TGTGCCAGCAGTCCCTGGTTGAATGAAAAACTGTTTTTT
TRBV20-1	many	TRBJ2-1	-	CSATNYNEQFF	TGCAGTGCCACCAATTACAATGAGCAGTTCTTC
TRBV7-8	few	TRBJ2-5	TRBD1	CASSRDRGTRETQYF	TGTGCCAGCAGCCGGGACAGGGGGACGCGGGAGACCCAGTACTTC
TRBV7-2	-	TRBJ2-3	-	CASSSSATSTDTQYF	TGTGCCAGCAGCAGTAGCGCGACTAGCACAGATACGCAGTATTTT
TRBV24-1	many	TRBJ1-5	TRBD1	CATSDPRQGGNQPQHF	TGTGCCACCAGTGATCCAAGACAGGGCGGCAATCAGCCCCAGCATTTT
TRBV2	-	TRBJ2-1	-	CASNLGRGWDEQFF	TGTGCCAGCAACTTGGGGAGGGGGTGGGATGAGCAGTTCTTC
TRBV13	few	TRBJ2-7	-	CASSFPGTQSSYEQYF	TGTGCCAGCAGCTTCCCCGGGACTCAGAGCTCCTACGAGCAGTACTTC
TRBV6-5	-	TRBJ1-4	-	CASSYAGGEKLFF	TGTGCCAGCAGTTACGCGGGTGGCGAAAAACTGTTTTTT
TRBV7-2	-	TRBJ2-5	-	CATSIQGWWQETQYF	TGTGCCACCTCAATCCAGGGTTGGTGGCAAGAGACCCAGTACTTC
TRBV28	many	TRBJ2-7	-	CASSPISSRHAYEQYF	TGTGCCAGCAGTCCTATATCCTCTCGGCATGCCTACGAGCAGTACTTC
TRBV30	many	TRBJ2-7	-	CAWRERAGRRYEQYF	TGTGCCTGGAGGGAAAGGGCCGGACGGAGATACGAGCAGTACTTC
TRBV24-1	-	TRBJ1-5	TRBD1	CATSGLPGTDNQPQHF	TGTGCCACCAGTGGCCTTCCCGGGACAGACAATCAGCCCCAGCATTTT
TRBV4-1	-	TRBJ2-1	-	CASSQERALGLGDEQFF	TGCGCCAGCAGCCAAGAAAGGGCCTTAGGGTTAGGGGATGAGCAGTTCTTC
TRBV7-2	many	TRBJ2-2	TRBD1	CASSQGQGNTGELFF	TGTGCCAGCAGCCAGGGACAGGGGAACACCGGGGAGCTGTTTTTT
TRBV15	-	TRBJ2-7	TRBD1	CATSMTGPYEQYF	TGTGCCACCAGCATGACAGGGCCCTACGAGCAGTACTTC
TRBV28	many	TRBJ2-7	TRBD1	CASRTGGADAYYEQYF	TGTGCCAGCAGGACAGGGGGCGCGGATGCGTACTACGAGCAGTACTTC
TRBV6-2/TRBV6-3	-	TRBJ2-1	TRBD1	CASSPGQANNEQFF	TGTGCCAGCAGCCCGGGACAGGCCAACAATGAGCAGTTCTTC
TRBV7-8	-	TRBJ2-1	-	CASSPNYEQFF	TGTGCCAGCAGCCCCAATTATGAGCAGTTCTTC
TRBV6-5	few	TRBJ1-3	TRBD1	CASSYPDRASSGNTIYF	TGTGCCAGCAGTTACCCAGACAGGGCAAGCTCTGGAAACACCATATATTTT
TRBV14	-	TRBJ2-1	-	CASSQVFLQGANEQFF	TGTGCCAGCAGCCAAGTATTTTTACAGGGTGCCAATGAGCAGTTCTTC
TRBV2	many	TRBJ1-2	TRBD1	CASGGQGSYGYTF	TGTGCCAGCGGGGGACAGGGCTCTTATGGCTACACCTTC
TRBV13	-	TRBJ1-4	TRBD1	CASRLTGGAANEKLFF	TGTGCCAGCAGATTGACAGGGGGCGCAGCTAATGAAAAACTGTTTTTT
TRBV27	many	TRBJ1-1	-	CASSFGLEAFF	TGTGCCAGCAGTTTCGGACTTGAAGCTTTCTTT
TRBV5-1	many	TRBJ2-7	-	CASSLAPGVGVPYEQYF	TGCGCCAGCAGCTTGGCACCCGGCGTTGGGGTTCCCTACGAGCAGTACTTC
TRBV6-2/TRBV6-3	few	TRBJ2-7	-	CASSSLAELVYEQYF	TGTGCCAGCAGTTCCTTAGCGGAACTAGTCTACGAGCAGTACTTC
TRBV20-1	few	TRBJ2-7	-	CSVEPPGSLINSDEQYF	TGCAGTGTCGAGCCCCCAGGATCCCTCATAAATAGCGACGAGCAGTACTTC
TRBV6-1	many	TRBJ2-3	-	CASSGSRFTDTQYF	TGTGCCAGCAGTGGATCTAGATTCACAGATACGCAGTATTTT
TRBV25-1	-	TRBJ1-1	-	CASSDGGHTEAFF	TGTGCCAGCAGTGATGGGGGGCACACTGAAGCTTTCTTT
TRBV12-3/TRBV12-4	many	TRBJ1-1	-	CASSPPGRVAFF	TGTGCCAGCAGCCCTCCGGGTCGGGTGGCTTTCTTT
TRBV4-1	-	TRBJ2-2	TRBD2	CASSQRGLATNTGELFF	TGCGCCAGCAGCCAAAGGGGACTAGCGACAAACACCGGGGAGCTGTTTTTT
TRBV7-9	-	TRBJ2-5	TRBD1	CASSRRRDRSGETQYF	TGTGCCAGCAGCCGGCGTAGGGACAGGTCGGGGGAGACCCAGTACTTC
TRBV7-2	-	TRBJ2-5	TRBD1	CASSIQGAAETQYF	TGTGCCAGCTCGATACAGGGGGCGGCAGAGACCCAGTACTTC
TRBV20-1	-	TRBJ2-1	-	CSARGDGTGSGEQFF	TGCAGTGCTAGAGGGGATGGGACCGGTAGCGGTGAGCAGTTCTTC
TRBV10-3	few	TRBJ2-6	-	CAISVPGANVLTF	TGTGCCATCAGTGTTCCTGGGGCCAACGTCCTGACTTTC
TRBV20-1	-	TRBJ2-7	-	CSARDENKRTSSYEQYF	TGCAGTGCTAGAGATGAGAACAAGAGAACGAGCTCCTACGAGCAGTACTTC
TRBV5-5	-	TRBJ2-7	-	CASSLVGLTYEQYF	TGTGCCAGCAGCTTGGTAGGACTTACCTACGAGCAGTACTTC
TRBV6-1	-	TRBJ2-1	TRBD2	CASSEAGGNNEQFF	TGTGCCAGCAGTGAAGCGGGGGGGAACAATGAGCAGTTCTTC
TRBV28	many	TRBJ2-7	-	CASSKGVVYEQYF	TGTGCCAGCAGTAAGGGGGTGGTCTACGAGCAGTACTTC
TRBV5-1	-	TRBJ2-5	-	CASSRSSSQETQYF	TGCGCCAGCAGTCGGTCTAGCAGTCAAGAGACCCAGTACTTC
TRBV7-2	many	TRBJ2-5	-	CASSLNRGGETQYF	TGTGCCAGCAGCTTAAACAGAGGTGGGGAGACCCAGTACTTC